The clone carrying this T cell receptor beta chain occurred many times. V lost 1 base and J 4 bases, leaving 8 bases between the germline ends. Germline V gene sequence: CDR1 DFQATT, CDR2 SNEGSKA (reference sequence). The length of the CDR3 is 13 residues. RNA transcripts were the template for amplifying TCR beta CDR3 regions. When the TCR CDR3 underwent first-round RT-PCR, the HTBI primer set was used. TCRdb redid the calling of the multiplex PCR reads with MiXCR, one entry per CDR3 protein. There are under 250,000 distinct CDR3 sequences in the sample; about 24% occur only once, and approximately 32% lies in the top ten. The sample belongs to a study of T cells in Graves' hyperthyroidism and ophthalmopathy.

Sequenced: blood. The genes are TRBV20-1 and TRBJ1-5; D is unclear. The TCR sequence derives from a woman aged 40 to 55 with Graves' ophthalmopathy. Here the CDR3 DNA reads TGCAGTGCTAGAGGCAGGCTAAATCAGCCCCAGCATTTT. Encoded protein: CSARGRLNQPQHF.